A single sample is the source of the 25 T cell receptor beta chains below, sequenced in a study of cytomegalovirus exposure and HLA in healthy donors. Data came from immunoSEQ multiplex PCR; TCRdb stores just in-frame clones and leaves some out. The table has 150,000 to 200,000 clones, roughly 88% seen once; the top ten hold around 15%. The specimen sequenced was PBMCs. The receptors here all came from a woman aged 30 to 39 in good health and CMV-seropositive.

V gene TRBV9 combines with J gene TRBJ2-1; 13 nucleotides align to TRBD2. The CDR3 loop spans 14 amino acids. In germline, CDR1 is SGDLS, CDR2 YYNGEE. J gave up 9 bases and V 3 bases, and 3 bases lay outside the gene matches. Written as DNA, the CDR3 is TGTGCCAGCAGCGAGGGACTAGCGGGATTTGAGCAGTTCTTC. This sequence encodes CASSEGLAGFEQFF.

This sequence joins TRBV5-1 and TRBJ2-5, with a possible D match to TRBD1 (6 bases). The CDR3 runs to 13 residues. The V gene lost 0 bases and the J gene lost 5 bases, with 8 bases spanning the gap. CDR1 and CDR2 from the germline V gene are SGHRS and YFSETQ. The CDR3 DNA sequence: TGCGCCAGCAGCTTGGCCCAGGGGGAGACCCAGTACTTC. It specifies CASSLAQGETQYF.

The chain is built from TRBV7-9 and TRBJ2-1; 9 nucleotides line up with TRBD2. Trimming cost V 4 bases and J 1 base; bases outside gene matches: 5. This CDR3 has 16 residues. The germline CDR1 and CDR2 sequences are SEHNR and FQNEAQ (reference sequence). The DNA of the CDR3 is TGTGCCAGCAGCTCCCTGACTAGCGGATCCTACAATGAGCAGTTCTTC. This encodes CASSSLTSGSYNEQFF.

The chain carries TRBV18 and TRBJ2-7, with TRBD2 as a possible D gene (6 bases). This CDR3 comprises 16 residues. Germline V gene lookup returns CDR1 KGHSH and CDR2 LQKENI. V lost 1 base, J lost 0 bases, and 13 bases lay in between. The CDR3 reads CASSPRAAGNSYEQYF. CDR3 in DNA: TGTGCCAGCTCACCACGGGCAGCGGGTAACTCCTACGAGCAGTACTTC.

The chain combines TRBV6-6 with TRBJ2-1; no clear D. Germline V CDR1 and CDR2: MNHNY, SVGAGI (reference sequence). The CDR3 has 14 residues. Trimming left V 8 bases short and J 0 bases short, with 11 bases between. The CDR3 region is CASSSPSSYNEQFF. The CDR3 nucleotides are TGTGCCAGCTCATCCCCGAGCTCCTACAATGAGCAGTTCTTC.

The chain uses TRBV6-1 and TRBJ1-5, with 7 bases lining up with TRBD1. The trim removed 3 bases at V and 7 bases at J, leaving 6 bases unmatched. This CDR3 has 14 residues. CDR1 and CDR2 (germline): MNHNS, SASEGT. Written as DNA, the CDR3 is TGTGCCAGCAGTGAGGAATTACAGGGGCAGCCCCAGCATTTT. This gives the protein CASSEELQGQPQHF.

The rearrangement uses TRBV2 and TRBJ2-1, with 7 bases lining up with TRBD2. J gave up 8 bases and V 7 bases, and 11 bases lay outside the gene matches. The germline V gene encodes CDR1 SNHLY and CDR2 FYNNEI. The CDR3 has 14 amino acids. The CDR3 DNA is TGTGCCAGCACCTTCTCCGCGGGAGCCCATGAGCAGTTCTTC. Amino acid sequence: CASTFSAGAHEQFF. Complete variable domain (other parts from reference TRBV2 and TRBJ2-1): EPEVTQTPSHQVTQMGQEVILRCVPISNHLYFYWYRQILGQKVEFLVSFYNNEISEKSEIFDDQFSVERPDGSNFTLKIRSTKLEDSAMYFCASTFSAGAHEQFFGPGTRLTVL.

This chain joins TRBV2 and TRBJ2-7; 8 bases are a match to TRBD2. V shed 7 bases and J 3 bases; nucleotides not matched to a gene: 8. The CDR3 runs to 14 residues. Per germline, CDR1 SNHLY and CDR2 FYNNEI. The CDR3 protein is CASTYSGISYEQYF. The CDR3 nucleotides read TGTGCCAGCACCTATAGCGGGATCAGCTACGAGCAGTACTTC.

In DNA, the CDR3 is TGCGCCAGCAGCTTGAGGCTTGGGGGACAGATCTCTGGGGCCAACGTCCTGACTTTC. This gives the protein CASSLRLGGQISGANVLTF. The V call is TRBV5-1, the J call TRBJ2-6; 7 bases map to TRBD1. Germline V lookup: CDR1 SGHRS, CDR2 YFSETQ. J lost 0 bases, V lost 1 base, and 10 bases had no gene match. The CDR3 sequence is 19 residues long. Supplemented by reference TRBV5-1 and TRBJ2-6, the full variable domain reads KAGVTQTPRYLIKTRGQQVTLSCSPISGHRSVSWYQQTPGQGLQFLFEYFSETQRNKGNFPGRFSGRQFSNSRSEMNVSTLELGDSALYLCASSLRLGGQISGANVLTFGAGSRLTVL.

This clone was detected once. V and J are TRBV2 and TRBJ1-4; 10 bases match TRBD1. The CDR3 totals 15 residues. Losses at the gene ends were 8 bases for V and 8 bases for J; bases not matched to a gene: 11. The germline V gene has CDR1 SNHLY and CDR2 FYNNEI. The CDR3 DNA follows: TGTGCCAGCCAAAGAGTAGGGACAGGGGAAGAAAAACTGTTTTTT. Translating gives CASQRVGTGEEKLFF.

This chain joins TRBV19 and TRBJ2-7, with 9 bases lining up with TRBD1. This CDR3 has 13 residues. The V and J ends lost 4 bases and 3 bases, in that order; junction bases with no gene match: 1. Germline V gene sequence: CDR1 LNHDA, CDR2 SQIVND (reference sequence). The CDR3 loop reads CASSKTGGYEQYF. For the CDR3, the DNA is TGTGCCAGTAGTAAGACAGGGGGCTACGAGCAGTACTTC.

This sequence joins TRBV10-3 and TRBJ1-2; 7 nucleotides line up with TRBD1. V gave up 7 bases and J gave up 2 bases; unmatched junction bases: 10. The CDR3 extends over 15 amino acids. Germline CDR1 reads ENHRY; CDR2 reads SYGVKD. CDR3 bases: TGTGCCATCACTCACGACAGGGATAACAACTATGGCTACACCTTC. Translating gives CAITHDRDNNYGYTF.

Details on this clone: This sample includes further DNA sequences coding for the same CDR3. The CDR3 coding sequence is TGTGCCAGCAGTTTAGGTAGAAACACCGGGGAGCTGTTTTTT. Amino acids: CASSLGRNTGELFF. V and J are TRBV27 and TRBJ2-2; D ambiguous. The CDR3 consists of 14 residues. In germline, CDR1 is MNHEY, CDR2 SMNVEV (reference sequence). V lost 2 bases and J 2 bases, leaving 6 bases between the germline ends.

The genes are TRBV6-1 and TRBJ1-1; D is uncertain. The V gene's germline CDR1 is MNHNS and CDR2 SASEGT. V gave up 6 bases and J gave up 6 bases, with 8 bases separating them. The CDR3 contains 11 residues. CDR3 protein: CASRELAEAFF. DNA for the CDR3: TGTGCCAGCAGGGAGTTAGCTGAAGCTTTCTTT.

The CDR3 spells CASSPPTRLAGGRDTQYF. CDR3 in DNA: TGTGCCAGCTCACCCCCTACCCGGCTAGCGGGAGGCCGAGATACGCAGTATTTT. The chain joins TRBV18 to TRBJ2-3; 11 nucleotides agree with TRBD2. Trimming cost V 3 bases and J 5 bases; bases outside gene matches: 13. CDR3 length: 18 residues. The germline gives CDR1 KGHSH, CDR2 LQKENI.

The genes are TRBV4-1 and TRBJ2-1; 7 nucleotides agree with TRBD2. The CDR3 covers 13 residues. Germline V gene sequence: CDR1 MGHRA, CDR2 YSYEKL. Trimming removed 0 bases from V and 13 bases from J; junction bases left unmatched: 6. Here the CDR3 DNA reads TGCGCCAGCAGCCAAGAGGGGAGGGAGTCTCAGTTCTTC. Its translation: CASSQEGRESQFF.

This clone was seen once. The chain links TRBV20-1 to TRBJ1-4; TRBD1 aligns across 9 bases. This CDR3 comprises 11 residues. In germline, CDR1 is DFQATT, CDR2 SNEGSKA (reference sequence). Trimming took 5 bases from V and 8 from J; bases not matched to a gene: 0. The CDR3 spells CSAGQGEKLFF. The CDR3 region has the DNA TGCAGTGCTGGACAGGGGGAAAAACTGTTTTTT.

The J gene is TRBJ2-2, the V gene TRBV11-2; 10 positions match TRBD2. The CDR3 has 15 residues. J lost 4 bases, V lost 4 bases, and 3 bases had no gene match. CDR1 is SGHAT and CDR2 is FQNNGV in the germline V gene. The CDR3 loop reads CASSSGTSATGELFF. CDR3 in DNA: TGTGCCAGCAGCTCTGGGACTAGCGCCACCGGGGAGCTGTTTTTT.

As DNA, the CDR3 is TGTGCCAGTGAACCGGGACCTTTGGTTCAGGAGGGTTATGGCTACACCTTC. It yields the protein CASEPGPLVQEGYGYTF. The chain joins TRBV9 to TRBJ1-2; D is perhaps TRBD1 (5 bases). Germline V gene data show CDR1 as SGDLS and CDR2 as YYNGEE. The CDR3 contains 17 residues. Trimming stripped 8 bases from V and 5 bases from J, with 28 bases between.

The chain combines TRBV6-5 with TRBJ1-5, with D possibly matching TRBD1 (5 bases). The CDR3 spans 13 residues. Germline V gives CDR1 MNHEY, CDR2 SVGAGI. The V gene lost 2 bases and the J gene lost 8 bases, with 10 bases spanning the gap. The CDR3 DNA follows: TGTGCCAGCAGTTACGCAGGGAGGGAGCCCCAGCATTTT. Its protein product is CASSYAGREPQHF.

The V gene is TRBV27, the J gene TRBJ2-7; TRBD2 agrees at 8 bases. This CDR3 is built from 17 residues. V lost 5 bases and J lost 5; bases outside the gene matches: 17. Germline V lookup: CDR1 MNHEY, CDR2 SMNVEV (reference sequence). CDR3 region: CASSANRPGLGLHEQYF. CDR3 bases: TGTGCCAGCAGTGCTAACCGTCCGGGACTAGGTCTCCACGAGCAGTACTTC.

This chain connects TRBV9 to TRBJ2-2; D gene unclear. Germline assignment: CDR1 SGDLS and CDR2 YYNGEE. The CDR3 has 14 amino acids. The V gene lost 0 bases and the J gene lost 6 bases, with 9 bases spanning the gap. CDR3 DNA sequence: TGTGCCAGCAGCGTAGCTAGAGGCCCCGGGGAGCTGTTTTTT. As protein: CASSVARGPGELFF.

DNA for the CDR3: TGCGCCAGCAGCCAAGAGGGGGGTGTGACCTACAATGAGCAGTTCTTC. Its translation is CASSQEGGVTYNEQFF. The gene calls are TRBV4-1 and TRBJ2-1, with D possibly being TRBD2 (6 bases). There are 16 residues in the CDR3. Germline V gene lookup returns CDR1 MGHRA and CDR2 YSYEKL. V shed 0 bases and J shed 2 bases, with 11 bases lying between them.

As regards this clone: Other DNA sequences of this sample code for an identical CDR3. The V and J genes are TRBV2 and TRBJ1-2, with D unclear. Trimming removed 6 bases from V and 2 bases from J, with 10 bases in between. CDR1 is SNHLY, CDR2 FYNNEI, per germline. The CDR3 sequence is 13 residues long. The CDR3 loop reads CASSRTENYGYTF. The CDR3 region has the DNA TGTGCCAGCAGCCGGACTGAAAACTATGGCTACACCTTC.

V and J are TRBV18 and TRBJ2-5; 7 nucleotides agree with TRBD1. CDR3 length: 14 amino acids. V lost 5 bases to trimming and J lost 2 bases; unmatched junction nucleotides: 5. CDR1 KGHSH and CDR2 LQKENI come from the germline V gene. DNA for the CDR3: TGTGCCAGCTCATCCCGGGGACAGCAAGAGACCCAGTACTTC. It specifies CASSSRGQQETQYF. Supplemented by reference TRBV18 and TRBJ2-5, the full variable domain reads NAGVMQNPRHLVRRRGQEARLRCSPMKGHSHVYWYRQLPEEGLKFMVYLQKENIIDESGMPKERFSAEFPKEGPSILRIQQVVRGDSAAYFCASSSRGQQETQYFGPGTRLLVL.